This passage covers 25 T cell receptor beta chains from one sample sequenced in a study of PD-L1 blockade in urothelial cancer. Repertoires were generated with immunoSEQ multiplex PCR, while TCRdb's copy carries only in-frame clones and drops some. The sample has some 46,000 clones; approximately 80% are singletons. The time point: pretreatment peripheral blood. Sequencing was performed on PBMCs, taken around atezolizumab (anti-PD-L1) treatment. The receptor source for this set is a man between 60 and 75 years old with urothelial cancer.

The chain employs TRBV7-6 and TRBJ2-2; D is perhaps TRBD2 (6 bases). Trimming stripped 4 bases from V and 1 base from J, with 22 bases between. The CDR3 sequence is 19 residues long. In germline, CDR1 is SGHVS, CDR2 FNYEAQ. The CDR3 region has the DNA TGTGCCAGCAGCTCCTCGCAAGAGATGCGGGGCCGGAACACCGGGGAGCTGTTTTTT. Translation gives CASSSSQEMRGRNTGELFF.

CDR3: CAWSVKGNNNEQFF. In nucleotides, the CDR3 is TGTGCCTGGAGTGTGAAGGGGAACAACAATGAGCAGTTCTTC. The chain carries TRBV30 and TRBJ2-1, with a tentative D call TRBD1 (5 bases). Trimming cost V 0 bases and J 5 bases, with 11 bases left between them. The germline CDR1 and CDR2 sequences are GTSNPN and SVGIG (reference sequence). CDR3 size: 14 residues. Variable domain in full (rest from reference TRBV30 and TRBJ2-1): SQTIHQWPATLVQPVGSPLSLECTVEGTSNPNLYWYRQAAGRGLQLLFYSVGIGQISSEVPQNLSASRPQDRQFILSSKKLLLSDSGFYLCAWSVKGNNNEQFFGPGTRLTVL.

This clone was detected a few times. This chain connects TRBV2 to TRBJ2-7; possible D gene TRBD2, 5 bases. Trimming removed 7 bases from V and 2 bases from J, with 18 bases in between. The CDR3 has 15 amino acids. Germline V gene lookup returns CDR1 SNHLY and CDR2 FYNNEI. CDR3 nucleotide sequence: TGTGCCAGCACCCCTCTCTTGGGGAGCACCTACGAGCAGTACTTC. Translated, it gives CASTPLLGSTYEQYF.

The genes are TRBV5-6 and TRBJ1-6, with D hard to call. In germline, CDR1 is SGHDT, CDR2 YYEEEE. Trimming removed 0 bases from V and 7 bases from J, with 17 bases in between. The CDR3 extends over 17 amino acids. CDR3 nucleotides: TGTGCCAGCAGCTTGGGACCGGAGGACGCCGCCAATTCACCCCTCCACTTT. Residues: CASSLGPEDAANSPLHF.

This rearrangement joins TRBV28 to TRBJ1-5; TRBD1 matches at 7 bases. V was pared by 7 bases and J by 7 bases, with 19 bases of the junction left unmatched. There are 17 residues in the CDR3. In germline, CDR1 is MDHEN, CDR2 SYDVKM. This CDR3 is CASNTSLRRGLGQPQHF. CDR3 in DNA: TGTGCCAGCAACACTAGTTTACGTAGGGGGCTGGGGCAGCCCCAGCATTTT.

The chain links TRBV5-6 to TRBJ2-1; the D gene is possibly TRBD1 (5 bases). V lost 1 base and J 8 bases, leaving 16 bases between the germline ends. CDR3 size: 15 residues. Germline CDR1 is SGHDT and CDR2 is YYEEEE. The DNA of the CDR3 is TGTGCCAGCAGCTTGTTCAAAGGGGTAAAACATGAGCAGTTCTTC. Amino acid sequence: CASSLFKGVKHEQFF.

In this sample, this clone turned up a few times. The CDR3 nucleotides are TGCGCCAGCAGGGCCGTGACTAGCGGGGACTACGAGCAGTACTTC. It codes for CASRAVTSGDYEQYF. The rearrangement joins TRBV10-2 to TRBJ2-7; 11 bases agree with TRBD2. V dropped 6 bases and J dropped 3; count of bases not matched to a gene: 7. CDR3 size: 15 residues. Germline CDR1 reads WSHSY; CDR2 reads SAAADI.

This chain connects TRBV4-3 to TRBJ2-6, with D unresolved. This CDR3 spans 16 amino acids. Germline loops: CDR1 LGHNA, CDR2 YSLEER. Trimming took 0 bases from V and 0 from J, leaving 6 bases between them. CDR3 region: CASSQDVYSGANVLTF. CDR3 DNA sequence: TGCGCCAGCAGCCAAGATGTCTACTCTGGGGCCAACGTCCTGACTTTC.

V is TRBV25-1 and J is TRBJ2-7, with D possibly matching TRBD1 (5 bases). This CDR3 has 12 residues. Germline loops: CDR1 MGHDK, CDR2 SYGVNS. Trimming removed 2 bases at V and 6 bases at J, with 8 bases between. Here the CDR3 DNA reads TGTGCCAGCAGTGAACAGGGAATCGAGCAGTACTTC. This encodes CASSEQGIEQYF.

The chain couples TRBV5-4 to TRBJ1-2, with 7 bases fitting TRBD1. The CDR3 is made up of 14 amino acids. Losses at the gene ends were 3 bases for V and 4 bases for J; bases not matched to a gene: 6. Germline lookup yields CDR1 SGHNT and CDR2 YYREEE (reference sequence). CDR3 nucleotide sequence: TGTGCCAGCAGCTCCGGGACAGACCGCTATGGCTACACCTTC. The encoded protein is CASSSGTDRYGYTF.

The chain is built from TRBV5-1 and TRBJ2-5; 7 bases align to TRBD2. There are 13 residues in the CDR3. Losses at the gene ends were 6 bases for V and 0 bases for J; bases not matched to a gene: 2. The V gene's germline CDR1 is SGHRS and CDR2 YFSETQ. In nucleotides, the CDR3 is TGCGCCAGCACGCGGGGGTACCAAGAGACCCAGTACTTC. This codes for CASTRGYQETQYF.

This clone was observed a single time. This chain links TRBV29-1 with TRBJ1-1; D remains unclear. This CDR3 comprises 12 residues. Per germline, CDR1 SQVTM and CDR2 ANQGSEA. Trimming cost V 4 bases and J 2 bases, with 8 bases left between them. CDR3 residues: CSVGNSNTEAFF. CDR3 DNA sequence: TGCAGCGTTGGAAACTCCAACACTGAAGCTTTCTTT.

This sequence joins TRBV4-1 and TRBJ2-7; the D is unclear. This CDR3 has 15 residues. Trimming pared 4 bases from V and 3 bases from J, leaving 16 bases between. Germline CDR1 is MGHRA and CDR2 is YSYEKL. Written as DNA, the CDR3 is TGCGCCAGCAGCCCACAAGAGCCTGGCGGCTACGAGCAGTACTTC. Translation: CASSPQEPGGYEQYF.

V usage is TRBV5-5 and J usage is TRBJ2-7; the match to TRBD1 covers 10 bases. With V trimmed by 4 bases and J by 3 bases, 10 bases remained unmatched. The CDR3 is 16 residues long. Germline CDR1 SGHKS, CDR2 YYEKEE (reference sequence). The CDR3 spells CASSPPTRDRGYEQYF. The DNA of the CDR3 is TGTGCCAGCAGCCCCCCAACCCGGGACAGGGGCTACGAGCAGTACTTC.

The chain is built from TRBV5-6 and TRBJ1-2, with D possibly TRBD1 on 6 matching bases. Germline values: CDR1 SGHDT, CDR2 YYEEEE. Trimming removed 1 base from V and 2 bases from J, with 12 bases in between. This CDR3 is 15 amino acids long. DNA for the CDR3: TGTGCCAGCAGCTTGCTGGGGGCAAAGAACTATGGCTACACCTTC. As protein: CASSLLGAKNYGYTF.

This clone appeared a few times. The V call is TRBV5-4, the J call TRBJ1-2; 9 bases match TRBD1. This CDR3 spans 14 amino acids. The ends lost 5 bases at V and 4 bases at J; junction bases unmatched: 6. Germline V lookup: CDR1 SGHNT, CDR2 YYREEE (reference sequence). CDR3 amino acids: CASSTGTGSYGYTF. The CDR3 DNA sequence: TGTGCCAGCAGTACCGGGACAGGGTCCTATGGCTACACCTTC.

The chain is built from TRBV28 and TRBJ2-2; possible D gene TRBD2, 7 bases. V dropped 2 bases and J dropped 4 bases, with 11 bases sitting between them. Germline loops: CDR1 MDHEN, CDR2 SYDVKM. CDR3 size: 15 residues. CDR3 residues: CASSLRGGGTGELFF. The CDR3 nucleotides are TGTGCCAGCAGTTTACGAGGGGGGGGCACCGGGGAGCTGTTTTTT.

On this clone itself: Mismatch with germline at one junction end may stem from a read error. The V gene is TRBV7-7, the J gene TRBJ2-1; possible D gene TRBD1, 5 bases. Germline assignment: CDR1 SSHAT and CDR2 FNYEAQ (reference sequence). This CDR3 is built from 13 residues. CDR3 DNA sequence: TGTGCTAGCAGCCAGGACATTTACAATGAGCAGTTCTTC. Its translation is CASSQDIYNEQFF.

This chain connects TRBV5-4 to TRBJ2-7; 16 bases fit TRBD2. This CDR3 comprises 16 residues. Germline CDR1 is SGHNT and CDR2 is YYREEE (reference sequence). Unmatched junction bases numbered 6, after V lost 4 bases and J lost 5 bases. The CDR3 loop is CASSGGLAGGSHEQYF. The CDR3 DNA sequence: TGTGCCAGCAGCGGGGGACTAGCGGGAGGGTCCCACGAGCAGTACTTC. Drawing the rest from reference TRBV5-4 and TRBJ2-7, the complete variable domain is ETGVTQSPTHLIKTRGQQVTLRCSSQSGHNTVSWYQQALGQGPQFIFQYYREEENGRGNFPPRFSGLQFPNYSSELNVNALELDDSALYLCASSGGLAGGSHEQYFGPGTRLTVT.

V is TRBV19 and J is TRBJ1-1; 10 bases map to TRBD1. V was pared by 7 bases and J by 0 bases, with 5 bases of the junction left unmatched. Germline assignment: CDR1 LNHDA and CDR2 SQIVND (reference sequence). CDR3 length equals 15 residues. As DNA, the CDR3 is TGTGCCAGTACGGGACAGGGGCTGGTGAACACTGAAGCTTTCTTT. The encoded protein is CASTGQGLVNTEAFF. The variable domain in full, completed from reference TRBV19 and TRBJ1-1, reads DGGITQSPKYLFRKEGQNVTLSCEQNLNHDAMYWYRQDPGQGLRLIYYSQIVNDFQKGDIAEGYSVSREKKESFPLTVTSAQKNPTAFYLCASTGQGLVNTEAFFGQGTRLTVV.

The V and J genes are TRBV19 and TRBJ2-3; maybe TRBD2 (5 bases). V shed 6 bases and J shed 2 bases, with 21 bases lying between them. CDR1 and CDR2 (germline): LNHDA, SQIVND (reference sequence). The CDR3 extends over 17 amino acids. DNA of the CDR3: TGTGCCAGTAGCCCTTTTAAGACAAGCGGCTCCACAGATACGCAGTATTTT. It specifies CASSPFKTSGSTDTQYF.

This chain connects TRBV19 to TRBJ2-2; D remains unclear. CDR3 length: 14 amino acids. The germline V and J ends were trimmed by 5 bases and 0 bases, with 7 bases remaining between them. CDR1 LNHDA and CDR2 SQIVND come from the germline V gene (reference sequence). CDR3 residues: CASSSETNTGELFF. CDR3 nucleotide sequence: TGTGCCAGTAGTTCAGAAACGAACACCGGGGAGCTGTTTTTT. The variable domain in full, completed from reference TRBV19 and TRBJ2-2, reads DGGITQSPKYLFRKEGQNVTLSCEQNLNHDAMYWYRQDPGQGLRLIYYSQIVNDFQKGDIAEGYSVSREKKESFPLTVTSAQKNPTAFYLCASSSETNTGELFFGEGSRLTVL.

CDR3 in amino acids: CASSVLGRGYTF. CDR3 bases: TGTGCCAGCAGTGTTTTAGGGAGGGGCTACACCTTC. The chain employs TRBV25-1 and TRBJ1-2, with D hard to call. This CDR3 contains 12 residues. Per germline, CDR1 MGHDK and CDR2 SYGVNS. The germline V and J ends were trimmed by 4 bases and 8 bases, with 11 bases remaining between them.

The chain is built from TRBV28 and TRBJ2-1, with unresolved D. Germline V gene data show CDR1 as MDHEN and CDR2 as SYDVKM. The CDR3 length is 14 residues. Between the trimmed V and J ends, which lost 2 bases and 1 base, there was a span of 6 bases. For the CDR3, the DNA is TGTGCCAGCAGTTTAATCGGGTCCTACAATGAGCAGTTCTTC. Translating gives CASSLIGSYNEQFF.

J is TRBJ1-4 and V is TRBV4-1; D gene ambiguous. Germline loops: CDR1 MGHRA, CDR2 YSYEKL. The ends were cut back, 2 bases at V and 5 bases at J, with 9 bases in the middle. The CDR3 spans 14 residues. CDR3 coding DNA: TGCGCCAGCAGCCAACGGACGGGGAATGAAAAACTGTTTTTT. Amino acid sequence: CASSQRTGNEKLFF.